One and the same sample provided the 14 T cell receptor beta chains below, sequenced in a study of T cell responses to AZD1222 COVID-19 vaccine. Sequencing was performed with immunoSEQ multiplex PCR; in TCRdb, only in-frame clones are kept and a portion is missing. This sample has roughly 46,000 clones, with approximately 88% found just once. The source material was peripheral blood, sampled 28 days after the second AZD1222 dose. The source of these receptors is an adult who received the AZD1222 COVID-19 vaccine.

In this sample, this clone turned up once. This chain joins TRBV5-1 and TRBJ2-5, with unresolved D. Trimming removed 5 bases at V and 1 base at J, with 12 bases between. Germline-derived CDR1 and CDR2 are SGHRS and YFSETQ. This CDR3 is 14 amino acids long. DNA of the CDR3: TGCGCCAGCAGTCTTCCCGGGCCCCAAGAGACCCAGTACTTC. Residues: CASSLPGPQETQYF.

The chain's CDR3 is CAIRALNEKLFF. The CDR3 DNA sequence: TGTGCCATCCGAGCCCTAAATGAAAAACTGTTTTTT. This sequence joins TRBV6-5 and TRBJ1-4, with D uncertain. Germline assignment: CDR1 MNHEY and CDR2 SVGAGI. This CDR3 is built from 12 residues. Deletions cut 10 bases from V and 5 bases from J, with 11 bases between.

The chain is built from TRBV7-3 and TRBJ2-3, with TRBD2 identical over 8 bases. V lost 6 bases and J lost 2; bases outside the gene matches: 13. The germline V gene encodes CDR1 SGHTA and CDR2 FQGTGA. The CDR3 is 17 amino acids. The CDR3 protein is CASSHRGLAGITDTQYF. The CDR3 nucleotides read TGTGCCAGCAGTCACCGGGGATTAGCGGGGATCACAGATACGCAGTATTTT. The full variable domain, its missing parts supplied by reference TRBV7-3 and TRBJ2-3, is GAGVSQTPSNKVTEKGKYVELRCDPISGHTALYWYRQSLGQGPEFLIYFQGTGAADDSGLPNDRFFAVRPEGSVSTLKIQRTERGDSAVYLCASSHRGLAGITDTQYFGPGTRLTVL.

V gene TRBV5-1 combines with J gene TRBJ2-7; TRBD2 agrees at 10 bases. V gave up 5 bases and J gave up 0 bases; unmatched junction bases: 5. CDR1 is SGHRS, CDR2 YFSETQ, per germline. The CDR3 has 15 residues. The CDR3 spells CASRVTSGDSYEQYF. Written as DNA, the CDR3 is TGCGCCAGCAGGGTAACTAGCGGGGACTCCTACGAGCAGTACTTC. The full variable domain, its missing parts supplied by reference TRBV5-1 and TRBJ2-7, is KAGVTQTPRYLIKTRGQQVTLSCSPISGHRSVSWYQQTPGQGLQFLFEYFSETQRNKGNFPGRFSGRQFSNSRSEMNVSTLELGDSALYLCASRVTSGDSYEQYFGPGTRLTVT.

V gene TRBV5-1 combines with J gene TRBJ2-7, with 7 bases matching TRBD1. After removal of 1 base from V and 7 bases from J, the junction contained 11 bases not matched to a gene. From germline, CDR1 is SGHRS and CDR2 YFSETQ. This CDR3 spans 15 amino acids. The CDR3 nucleotides read TGCGCCAGCAGCTTGTGGGTGACAGGGCTGGTTGAGCAGTACTTC. Protein sequence: CASSLWVTGLVEQYF.

The gene calls are TRBV12-3 or TRBV12-4 and TRBJ2-1; D not certain. V was clipped by 1 base and J by 8 bases, with 6 bases between them. This CDR3 has 12 amino acids. This CDR3 reads CASSLVVDEQFF. The CDR3 DNA is TGTGCCAGCAGTTTAGTGGTGGATGAGCAGTTCTTC.

This chain joins TRBV5-1 and TRBJ2-5; a weak D match, TRBD2 (5 bases). The germline V gene encodes CDR1 SGHRS and CDR2 YFSETQ. This CDR3 has 13 amino acids. Trimming pared 2 bases from V and 3 bases from J, leaving 8 bases between. The CDR3 coding sequence is TGCGCCAGCAGCTTTGAGGGAGAAGAGACCCAGTACTTC. Its translation is CASSFEGEETQYF. The variable domain in full, completed from reference TRBV5-1 and TRBJ2-5, reads KAGVTQTPRYLIKTRGQQVTLSCSPISGHRSVSWYQQTPGQGLQFLFEYFSETQRNKGNFPGRFSGRQFSNSRSEMNVSTLELGDSALYLCASSFEGEETQYFGPGTRLLVL.

V is TRBV7-9 and J is TRBJ2-3, with D possibly matching TRBD2 (6 bases). The germline V gene encodes CDR1 SEHNR and CDR2 FQNEAQ (reference sequence). Trimming left V 1 base short and J 2 bases short, with 13 bases between. The CDR3 covers 16 residues. The CDR3 region has the DNA TGTGCCAGCAGCTTAGGCATCGGCGGGGACACAGATACGCAGTATTTT. It codes for CASSLGIGGDTDTQYF. The whole variable domain, filled in from reference TRBV7-9 and TRBJ2-3, reads DTGVSQNPRHKITKRGQNVTFRCDPISEHNRLYWYRQTLGQGPEFLTYFQNEAQLEKSRLLSDRFSAERPKGSFSTLEIQRTEQGDSAMYLCASSLGIGGDTDTQYFGPGTRLTVL.

This rearrangement joins TRBV19 to TRBJ1-1; no definite D call. V lost 3 bases, J lost 3 bases, and 11 bases lay in between. The germline V gene has CDR1 LNHDA and CDR2 SQIVND (reference sequence). The CDR3 consists of 14 residues. The CDR3 DNA is TGTGCCAGTAGTATTGACGTAGCCCACACTGAAGCTTTCTTT. Its translation is CASSIDVAHTEAFF.

The chain has TRBV5-5 and TRBJ2-7; D remains unclear. V lost 0 bases, J lost 7 bases, and 8 bases lay in between. Germline CDR1 reads SGHKS; CDR2 reads YYEKEE (reference sequence). CDR3 length: 12 residues. In nucleotides, the CDR3 is TGTGCCAGCAGCTTGGCCTTAGGAGAGCAGTACTTC. As protein: CASSLALGEQYF.

This chain connects TRBV19 to TRBJ1-4, with D maybe TRBD1 (5 bases). Between the trimmed V and J ends, which lost 5 bases and 4 bases, there was a span of 17 bases. In germline, CDR1 is LNHDA, CDR2 SQIVND (reference sequence). CDR3 size: 16 residues. Written as DNA, the CDR3 is TGTGCCAGTAGTCCATCCCAGGGTGGTTTTAATGAAAAACTGTTTTTT. Translated, it gives CASSPSQGGFNEKLFF.

J is TRBJ1-1 and V is TRBV12-3 or TRBV12-4; D remains unclear. The CDR3 contains 13 residues. Trimming stripped 7 bases from V and 2 bases from J, with 11 bases between. The CDR3 coding sequence is TGTGCCAGCAAGGAGGACTTAAACACTGAAGCTTTCTTT. It yields the protein CASKEDLNTEAFF.

The V and J genes are TRBV18 and TRBJ2-6; 7 bases are shared with TRBD1. The CDR3 is 14 amino acids. Germline trimming cut 6 bases from V and 9 bases from J; bases unmatched to any gene: 8. In germline, CDR1 is KGHSH, CDR2 LQKENI. For the CDR3, the DNA is TGTGCCAGCTCTCCAGGGGGAAGGATCAACGTCCTGACTTTC. It yields the protein CASSPGGRINVLTF.

Only one count was recorded for this clone. The V gene is TRBV3-1 (or the pseudogene TRBV3-2), the J gene TRBJ1-3, with D perhaps TRBD1 (5 bases). The CDR3 has 15 residues. Trimming left V 4 bases short and J 0 bases short, with 10 bases between. Germline V gene lookup returns CDR1 LGHDT and CDR2 YNNKEL (reference sequence). As DNA, the CDR3 is TGTGCCAGCAGCCTCGTCGGGGGCTCTGGAAACACCATATATTTT. This sequence encodes CASSLVGGSGNTIYF.